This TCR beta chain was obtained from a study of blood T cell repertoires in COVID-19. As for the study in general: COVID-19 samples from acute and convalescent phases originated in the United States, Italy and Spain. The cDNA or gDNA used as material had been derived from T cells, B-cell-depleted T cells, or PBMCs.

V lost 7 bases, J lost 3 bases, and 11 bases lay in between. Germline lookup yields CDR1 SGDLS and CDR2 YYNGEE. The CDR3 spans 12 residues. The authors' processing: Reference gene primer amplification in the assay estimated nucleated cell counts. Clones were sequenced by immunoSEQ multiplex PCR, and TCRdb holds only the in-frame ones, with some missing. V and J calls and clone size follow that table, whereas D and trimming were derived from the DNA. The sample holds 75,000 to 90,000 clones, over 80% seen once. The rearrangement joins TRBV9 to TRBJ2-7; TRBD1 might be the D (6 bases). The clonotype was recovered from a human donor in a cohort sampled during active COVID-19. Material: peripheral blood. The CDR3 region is CASGVQGYEQYF. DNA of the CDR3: TGTGCCAGCGGAGTACAGGGCTACGAGCAGTACTTC.